This entry lists 2 T cell receptor beta chains sequenced from one sample in a study of CD8 T cells in ankylosing spondylitis (dated by TCRdb to the late 2010s). Libraries were constructed by 5' RACE. TCRdb shows the sequencer as Illumina HiSeq 2500. Clones were called with MiXCR by TCRdb after fastp trimmed the public reads at Q25, and only in-frame beta chains were retained. Every distinct CDR3 protein forms one entry, paired with its most common genes and DNA. For this sample there are over 100,000 distinct CDR3 sequences; over 6% appear just once. The ten largest clones represent 12% of the sample. Sequencing used blood, either unsorted or a sorted T cell fraction (not recorded which). The receptors were gathered from a male donor with ankylosing spondylitis or in good health (not recorded which).

In its sample, this clonotype was seen many times. The V call is TRBV7-9, the J call TRBJ2-1; the D is unclear. The CDR3 loop spans 12 amino acids. CDR1 is SEHNR, CDR2 FQNEAQ, per germline (reference sequence). V was clipped by 5 bases and J by 8 bases, with 10 bases between them. The CDR3 protein is CASSRTADEQFF. DNA of the CDR3: TGTGCCAGCAGCAGGACCGCGGATGAGCAGTTCTTC.

This clonotype appeared many times. The CDR3 DNA follows: TGTGCCAGCAGGGCGGACACAGATACGCAGTATTTT. This encodes CASRADTDTQYF. This chain joins TRBV12-3 or TRBV12-4 and TRBJ2-3; D gene unclear. The germline V and J ends were trimmed by 6 bases and 2 bases, with 6 bases remaining between them. The CDR3 consists of 12 residues.